This is a list of T cell receptor beta chains from one sample in a study of blood T cell repertoires in COVID-19. Sequenced by immunoSEQ multiplex PCR; TCRdb stores in-frame clones only, minus some. This table holds roughly 170,000 clones, around 80% found once. Sequencing used peripheral blood. All receptors come from a human donor in a cohort sampled during active COVID-19. Both conserved end residues are part of each CDR3. D genes are given only for firm matches. Clone size is given for some rows only: seen once, a few or many times, or a class if the clone is expanded.

clone_size,j_call,v_call,d_call,cdr3_aa,cdr3_nt
.,TRBJ2-1,TRBV5-6,.,CASSFSLSSSYNEQFF,TGTGCCAGCAGCTTTAGTCTTTCTAGCTCCTACAATGAGCAGTTCTTC
.,TRBJ1-4,TRBV7-9,.,CASSLTVGAKTATNEKLFF,TGTGCCAGCAGCTTAACGGTAGGAGCCAAGACTGCAACTAATGAAAAACTGTTTTTT
.,TRBJ2-7,TRBV19,TRBD1,CASSISGQGNHEQYF,TGTGCCAGTAGTATATCGGGACAGGGAAACCACGAGCAGTACTTC
.,TRBJ2-7,TRBV2,.,CASSGPRGSEGEQYF,TGTGCCAGCAGTGGGCCTCGGGGTTCTGAAGGAGAGCAGTACTTC
.,TRBJ1-4,TRBV2,.,CASSIRRVGEKLFF,TGTGCCAGCAGCATTCGGAGGGTCGGTGAAAAACTGTTTTTT
.,TRBJ2-7,TRBV6-9,TRBD1,CASSPTPQGAEEQYF,TGTGCCAGCAGCCCTACCCCACAGGGGGCGGAAGAGCAGTACTTC
many,TRBJ2-7,TRBV3-1/TRBV3-2,TRBD2,CASSQKGTSGSYEQYF,TGTGCCAGCAGCCAAAAGGGGACTAGCGGATCATACGAGCAGTACTTC
.,TRBJ2-5,TRBV19,.,CASSLYRGAETQYF,TGTGCCAGTAGCCTCTACCGGGGGGCAGAGACCCAGTACTTC
few,TRBJ1-5,TRBV30,TRBD1,CAWSADRGGNQPQHF,TGTGCCTGGAGTGCGGACAGGGGTGGCAATCAGCCCCAGCATTTT
.,TRBJ1-2,TRBV5-6,TRBD1,CASRDAGGGYGYTF,TGTGCCAGCAGGGACGCAGGGGGCGGCTATGGCTACACCTTC
once,TRBJ2-5,TRBV9,.,CASSVFGGTQYF,TGTGCCAGCAGCGTATTTGGAGGGACCCAGTACTTC
once,TRBJ1-4,TRBV5-1,TRBD1,CASSWGQGANEKLFF,TGCGCCAGCAGCTGGGGACAGGGAGCAAATGAAAAACTGTTTTTT
.,TRBJ2-4,TRBV4-1,TRBD2,CASSPLGGGTQYF,TGCGCCAGCAGCCCCTTGGGGGGAGGGACTCAGTACTTC
.,TRBJ1-4,TRBV25-1,.,CASSEPGENEKLFF,TGTGCCAGCAGTGAACCCGGAGAAAATGAAAAACTGTTTTTT
.,TRBJ2-7,TRBV30,TRBD2,CASSGGVSEQYF,TGTGCCTCTTCCGGGGGGGTAAGCGAGCAGTACTTC